These 13 T cell receptor beta chains came from one sample sequenced in a study of blood T cell repertoires in COVID-19. Clones were read by immunoSEQ multiplex PCR, and TCRdb kept only the in-frame ones, dropping some. Of 40,000 to 60,000 clones in the sample, 65% to 80% are singletons; the top ten hold roughly 27%. Material for sequencing was peripheral blood. The receptors stem from a man between 65 and 85 years old with acute or convalescent COVID-19.

V gene TRBV6-2 or TRBV6-3 combines with J gene TRBJ2-1; 10 nucleotides align to TRBD2. The J segment lost 6 bases and the V segment lost 4 bases, leaving 0 bases of the junction unmatched. CDR1 is MNHEY and CDR2 is SVGEGT in the germline V gene. This CDR3 comprises 13 residues. CDR3 DNA sequence: TGTGCCAGCAGTTTAGCGGGAGGCAATGAGCAGTTCTTC. Its translation: CASSLAGGNEQFF.

The rearrangement joins TRBV7-2 to TRBJ2-1, with a weak D call TRBD2 (6 bases). V was trimmed by 4 bases and J by 5 bases, leaving 6 bases between them. Per germline, CDR1 SGHTA and CDR2 FQGNSA. This CDR3 is 12 amino acids long. Written as DNA, the CDR3 is TGTGCCAGCAGCTGGGGGGACAATGAGCAGTTCTTC. It translates to CASSWGDNEQFF.

The chain carries TRBV6-2 or TRBV6-3 and TRBJ1-2; 8 positions match TRBD1. Losses at the gene ends were 2 bases for V and 7 bases for J; bases not matched to a gene: 3. There are 13 residues in the CDR3. Germline assignment: CDR1 MNHEY and CDR2 SVGEGT. CDR3 DNA: TGTGCCAGCAGTTACAACAGGGGGTCTGGCTACACCTTC. This translates into CASSYNRGSGYTF.

V and J are TRBV12-5 and TRBJ1-3; D remains unclear. The length of the CDR3 is 14 residues. Germline CDR1 reads LGHNT; CDR2 reads FRNRAP. With 6 bases removed from V and 0 bases from J, the gap between germline ends came to 9 bases. CDR3 protein: CASGPTVSGNTIYF. CDR3 bases: TGTGCTAGTGGCCCAACGGTCTCTGGAAACACCATATATTTT.

CDR3 sequence reads: CASSPRFREGAQPQHF. DNA for the CDR3: TGTGCCAGCAGCCCCCGTTTCAGGGAGGGAGCTCAGCCCCAGCATTTT. This chain joins TRBV7-9 and TRBJ1-5; D is perhaps TRBD1 (5 bases). This CDR3 is built from 16 residues. Germline V gene lookup returns CDR1 SEHNR and CDR2 FQNEAQ (reference sequence). Trimming cost V 5 bases and J 6 bases, with 20 bases left between them.

This chain connects TRBV11-2 to TRBJ1-2; D not certain. In germline, CDR1 is SGHAT, CDR2 FQNNGV. Between the trimmed V and J ends, which lost 5 bases and 7 bases, there was a span of 14 bases. The CDR3 loop spans 13 amino acids. This CDR3 is CASSPGLLGGYTF. The CDR3 bases are TGTGCCAGCAGCCCTGGACTACTAGGTGGCTACACCTTC.

This rearrangement joins TRBV20-1 to TRBJ1-5; a weak D match, TRBD1 (5 bases). Trimming took 3 bases from V and 7 from J, leaving 10 bases between them. From germline, CDR1 is DFQATT and CDR2 SNEGSKA (reference sequence). This CDR3 contains 12 residues. CDR3 sequence reads: CSASIRGQPQHF. CDR3 nucleotide sequence: TGCAGTGCTAGTATCCGGGGGCAGCCCCAGCATTTT.

The CDR3 region has the DNA TGTGCCAGCAGGGGCCAGGGGTATTCACCCCTCCACTTT. Its protein is CASRGQGYSPLHF. This sequence joins TRBV28 and TRBJ1-6, with a possible D match to TRBD1 (6 bases). CDR1 is MDHEN, CDR2 SYDVKM, per germline. This CDR3 is 13 amino acids long. Trimming took 6 bases from V and 8 from J, leaving 11 bases between them.

The chain carries TRBV7-2 and TRBJ2-7; tentative D call: TRBD2 (5 bases). CDR1 and CDR2 (germline): SGHTA, FQGNSA. The CDR3 is 11 residues long. The germline V and J ends were trimmed by 5 bases and 7 bases, with 9 bases remaining between them. Here the CDR3 reads CASSETGEQYF. CDR3 sequence (DNA): TGTGCCAGCAGCGAAACGGGAGAGCAGTACTTC. The variable domain in full, with the rest retrieved from reference TRBV7-2 and TRBJ2-7, is GAGVSQSPSNKVTEKGKDVELRCDPISGHTALYWYRQSLGQGLEFLIYFQGNSAPDKSGLPSDRFSAERTGGSVSTLTIQRTQQEDSAVYLCASSETGEQYFGPGTRLTVT.

This clone was recorded only once. This sequence joins TRBV19 and TRBJ2-2, with TRBD1 matching over 7 bases. V shed 10 bases and J 0 bases; nucleotides not matched to a gene: 14. Germline CDR1 is LNHDA and CDR2 is SQIVND (reference sequence). The CDR3 covers 17 residues. The CDR3 DNA reads TGTGCCACTCTCAGGGACAGCTCCAACTCGAACACCGGGGAGCTGTTTTTT. It is translated as CATLRDSSNSNTGELFF.

Remarks on this clone: Other DNA sequences from this sample encode an identical CDR3 as well. The chain joins TRBV7-2 to TRBJ2-3, with TRBD2 matching over 7 bases. V lost 1 base to trimming and J lost 7 bases; unmatched junction nucleotides: 8. CDR3 size: 15 residues. Germline V gene lookup returns CDR1 SGHTA and CDR2 FQGNSA. Written as DNA, the CDR3 is TGTGCCAGCAGCTTAGAGGGCGGGAGTGGGTATACGCAGTATTTT. Translation: CASSLEGGSGYTQYF. The whole variable domain, filled in from reference TRBV7-2 and TRBJ2-3, reads GAGVSQSPSNKVTEKGKDVELRCDPISGHTALYWYRQSLGQGLEFLIYFQGNSAPDKSGLPSDRFSAERTGGSVSTLTIQRTQQEDSAVYLCASSLEGGSGYTQYFGPGTRLTVL.

The rearrangement uses TRBV6-1 and TRBJ2-7; D call uncertain. The germline V gene encodes CDR1 MNHNS and CDR2 SASEGT. V was cut by 2 bases and J by 3 bases, with 5 bases left in between. This CDR3 region has 12 residues. CDR3 nucleotide sequence: TGTGCCAGCAGTGAATCTGTCTACGAGCAGTACTTC. Protein sequence: CASSESVYEQYF.

This rearrangement joins TRBV23-1 to TRBJ2-7; D remains unclear. TRBV23-1 carries the ORF label, with uncertain function. The CDR3 runs 15 residues. Trimming pared 0 bases from V and 3 bases from J, leaving 12 bases between. CDR3 nucleotides: TGCGCCAGCAGTCAATCGTACACAGCCATCTACGAGCAGTACTTC. As protein: CASSQSYTAIYEQYF.